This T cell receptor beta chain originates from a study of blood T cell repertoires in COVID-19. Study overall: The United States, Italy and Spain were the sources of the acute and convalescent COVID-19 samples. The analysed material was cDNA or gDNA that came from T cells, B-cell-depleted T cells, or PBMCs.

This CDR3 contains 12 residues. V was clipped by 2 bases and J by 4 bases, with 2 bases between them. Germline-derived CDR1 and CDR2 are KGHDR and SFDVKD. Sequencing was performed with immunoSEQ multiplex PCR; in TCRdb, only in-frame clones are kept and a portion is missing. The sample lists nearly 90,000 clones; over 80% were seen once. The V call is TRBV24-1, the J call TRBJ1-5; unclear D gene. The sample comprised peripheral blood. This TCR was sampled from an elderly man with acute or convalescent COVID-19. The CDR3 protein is CATSDSNQPQHF. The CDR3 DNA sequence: TGTGCCACCAGTGATTCGAATCAGCCCCAGCATTTT.